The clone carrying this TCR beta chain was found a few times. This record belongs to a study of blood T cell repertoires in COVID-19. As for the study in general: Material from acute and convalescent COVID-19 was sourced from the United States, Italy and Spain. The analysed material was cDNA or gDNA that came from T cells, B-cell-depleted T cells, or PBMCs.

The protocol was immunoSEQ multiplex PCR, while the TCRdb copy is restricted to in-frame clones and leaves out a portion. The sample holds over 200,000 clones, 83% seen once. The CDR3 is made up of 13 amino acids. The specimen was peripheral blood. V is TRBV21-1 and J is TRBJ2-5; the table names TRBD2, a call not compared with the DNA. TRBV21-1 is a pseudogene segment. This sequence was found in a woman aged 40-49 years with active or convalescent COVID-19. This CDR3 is CASSKGEGETQYF. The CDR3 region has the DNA TGTGCCAGCAGCAAAGGGGAGGGGGAGACCCAGTACTTC.